This TCR beta chain originates from a study of neoadjuvant nivolumab and ipilimumab in lung cancer. Clones were sequenced by immunoSEQ multiplex PCR, and TCRdb holds only the in-frame ones, with some missing. The table includes about 8,000 clones, roughly nine tenths detected once. Germline-derived CDR1 and CDR2 are SGHRS and YFSETQ. The CDR3 sequence is 14 residues long. The V end lost 0 bases, the J end lost 4 bases, and 10 bases lay between the germline ends. The J gene is TRBJ1-1, the V gene TRBV5-1; a possible D gene is TRBD1 (5 bases). This material consisted of tumor tissue, taken after neoadjuvant nivolumab, alone or with ipilimumab, at or shortly before surgery. The source is an adult with non-small cell lung cancer. Some clones in this sample may be carry-over from other donors' samples. The CDR3 DNA reads TGCGCCAGCAGCTTGGGAGGGGTTAGCACTGAAGCTTTCTTT. As protein: CASSLGGVSTEAFF.